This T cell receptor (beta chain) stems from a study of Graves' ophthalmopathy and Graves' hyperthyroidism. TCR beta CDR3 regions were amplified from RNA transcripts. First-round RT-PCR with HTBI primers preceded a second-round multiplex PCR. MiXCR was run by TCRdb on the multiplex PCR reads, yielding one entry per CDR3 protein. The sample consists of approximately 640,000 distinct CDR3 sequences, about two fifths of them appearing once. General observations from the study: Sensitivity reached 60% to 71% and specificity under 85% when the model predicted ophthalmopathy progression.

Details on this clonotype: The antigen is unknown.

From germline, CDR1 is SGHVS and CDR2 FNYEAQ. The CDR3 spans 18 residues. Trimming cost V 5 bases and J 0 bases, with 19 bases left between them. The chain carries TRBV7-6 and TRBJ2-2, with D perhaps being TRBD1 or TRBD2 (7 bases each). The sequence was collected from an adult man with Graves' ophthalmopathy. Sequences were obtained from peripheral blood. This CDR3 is CASSHPIGGTANTGELFF. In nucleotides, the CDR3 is TGTGCCAGCAGCCACCCCATCGGGGGGACAGCGAACACCGGGGAGCTGTTTTTT.